The 4 T cell receptor beta chains reported below all come from one sample, sequenced in a study of blood T cell repertoires in COVID-19 (dated by TCRdb to the early 2020s). Libraries were prepared through the immunoSEQ multiplex PCR assay. TCRdb limited this immuneACCESS table to in-frame rearrangements with V and J called. A share of clones is missing; checked studies link under half to unresolved V genes, and the rest is unexplained. The sample data list 88,000 or so clones, and 86% of these were observed just once. The ten most abundant clones make up less than 8.5% of the sample. The sample taken for sequencing was peripheral blood. The receptors come from a man between 60 and 75 years old with acute or convalescent COVID-19.

V gene TRBV5-1 combines with J gene TRBJ2-7, with TRBD2 identical over 11 bases. The CDR3 is 15 residues long. CDR1 and CDR2 (germline): SGHRS, YFSETQ. Trimming removed 4 bases from V and 5 bases from J; junction bases left unmatched: 8. The CDR3 is CASSPRLAGSDEQYF. CDR3 coding DNA: TGCGCCAGCAGCCCTAGACTAGCGGGGAGCGACGAGCAGTACTTC.

The chain joins TRBV9 to TRBJ1-2; unclear D gene. The CDR3 totals 14 residues. V dropped 0 bases and J dropped 1 base, with 7 bases sitting between them. Germline-derived CDR1 and CDR2 are SGDLS and YYNGEE. CDR3 DNA sequence: TGTGCCAGCAGCGTAGGTCAGGTTAACTATGGCTACACCTTC. Protein product: CASSVGQVNYGYTF.

The CDR3 sequence: CAWAGSTNEKLFF. The CDR3, as DNA: TGTGCCTGGGCGGGGTCAACTAATGAAAAACTGTTTTTT. The chain carries TRBV30 and TRBJ1-4, with D unclear. The V end lost 5 bases, the J end lost 0 bases, and 7 bases lay between the germline ends. This CDR3 region has 13 residues. Germline CDR1 reads GTSNPN; CDR2 reads SVGIG (reference sequence).

V usage is TRBV9 and J usage is TRBJ2-3, with 7 bases lining up with TRBD2. The ends lost 2 bases at V and 0 bases at J; junction bases unmatched: 3. Germline V gene lookup returns CDR1 SGDLS and CDR2 YYNGEE. This CDR3 region has 15 residues. CDR3 in DNA: TGTGCCAGCAGCGTGCTAGCGGCTAGCACAGATACGCAGTATTTT. Translation gives CASSVLAASTDTQYF.